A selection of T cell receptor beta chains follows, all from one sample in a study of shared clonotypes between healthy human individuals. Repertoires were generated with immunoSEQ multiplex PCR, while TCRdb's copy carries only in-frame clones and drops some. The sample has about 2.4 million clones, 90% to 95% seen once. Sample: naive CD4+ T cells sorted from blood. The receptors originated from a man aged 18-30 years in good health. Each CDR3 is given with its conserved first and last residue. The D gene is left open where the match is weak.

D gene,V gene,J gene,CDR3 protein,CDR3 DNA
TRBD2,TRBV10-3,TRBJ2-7,CAIGTEAGLREQYF,TGTGCCATCGGGACTGAAGCGGGACTACGCGAGCAGTACTTC
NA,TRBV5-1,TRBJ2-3,CASRGATSTDTQYF,TGCGCCAGCAGGGGGGCCACTTCAACAGATACGCAGTATTTT
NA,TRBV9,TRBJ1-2,CASSVAGQPGSYGYTF,TGTGCCAGCAGCGTAGCTGGGCAGCCCGGGAGCTATGGCTACACCTTC
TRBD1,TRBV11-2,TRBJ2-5,CASSLQQGARETQYF,TGTGCCAGCAGCTTACAACAGGGGGCGCGAGAGACCCAGTACTTC
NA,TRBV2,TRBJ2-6,CASRGGRLGGKNVLTF,TGTGCCAGCAGGGGGGGCAGGTTGGGCGGCAAGAACGTCCTGACTTTC
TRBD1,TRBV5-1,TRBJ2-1,CASSPPRDRGGNEQFF,TGCGCCAGCAGCCCCCCCCGGGACAGGGGAGGGAATGAGCAGTTCTTC
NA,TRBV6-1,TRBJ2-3,CASSDWGAGTDTQYF,TGTGCCAGCAGTGATTGGGGGGCCGGCACAGATACGCAGTATTTT
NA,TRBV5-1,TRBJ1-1,CASSPSSPNTEAFF,TGCGCCAGCAGCCCCTCCTCGCCTAACACTGAAGCTTTCTTT
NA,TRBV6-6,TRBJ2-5,CASSYTVWETQYF,TGTGCCAGCAGTTACACGGTCTGGGAGACCCAGTACTTC
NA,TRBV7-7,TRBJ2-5,CASSLGGGRETQYF,TGTGCTAGCAGCCTCGGAGGGGGCCGAGAGACCCAGTACTTC
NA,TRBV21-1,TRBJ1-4,CASSKETGRAGDEKLFF,TGTGCCAGCAGCAAGGAGACAGGGAGGGCTGGCGATGAAAAACTGTTTTTT
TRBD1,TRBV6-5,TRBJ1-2,CASSPPGQGYTF,TGTGCCAGCAGTCCCCCGGGACAGGGCTACACCTTC
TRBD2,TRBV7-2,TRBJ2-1,CASSLGGTSAYNEQFF,TGTGCCAGCAGCTTAGGAGGGACTAGCGCCTACAATGAGCAGTTCTTC